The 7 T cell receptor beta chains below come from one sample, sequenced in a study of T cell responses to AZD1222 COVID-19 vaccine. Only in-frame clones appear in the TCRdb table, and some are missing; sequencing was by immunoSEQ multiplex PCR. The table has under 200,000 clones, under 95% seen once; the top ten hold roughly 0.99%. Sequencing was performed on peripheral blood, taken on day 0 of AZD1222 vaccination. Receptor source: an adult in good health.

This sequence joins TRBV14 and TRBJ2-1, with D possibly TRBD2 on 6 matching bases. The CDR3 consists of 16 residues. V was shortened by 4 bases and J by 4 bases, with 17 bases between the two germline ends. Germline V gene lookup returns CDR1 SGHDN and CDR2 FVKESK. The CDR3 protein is CASSLSSDLPYNEQFF. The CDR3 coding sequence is TGTGCCAGCAGCCTTTCTAGCGATCTTCCATACAATGAGCAGTTCTTC.

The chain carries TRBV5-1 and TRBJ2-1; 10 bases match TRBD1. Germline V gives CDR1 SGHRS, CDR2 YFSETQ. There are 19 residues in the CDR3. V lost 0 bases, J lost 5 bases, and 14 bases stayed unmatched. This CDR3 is CASSLGPGTGALTNNEQFF. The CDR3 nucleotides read TGCGCCAGCAGCTTGGGTCCCGGGACAGGGGCCCTAACGAACAATGAGCAGTTCTTC. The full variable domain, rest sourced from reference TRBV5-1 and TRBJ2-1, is KAGVTQTPRYLIKTRGQQVTLSCSPISGHRSVSWYQQTPGQGLQFLFEYFSETQRNKGNFPGRFSGRQFSNSRSEMNVSTLELGDSALYLCASSLGPGTGALTNNEQFFGPGTRLTVL.

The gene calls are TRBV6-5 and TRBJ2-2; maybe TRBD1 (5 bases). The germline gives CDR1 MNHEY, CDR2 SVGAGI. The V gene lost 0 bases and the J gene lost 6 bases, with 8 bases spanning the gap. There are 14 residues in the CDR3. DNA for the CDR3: TGTGCCAGCAGTTACTCGTTCAGGGCCGGGGAGCTGTTTTTT. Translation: CASSYSFRAGELFF.

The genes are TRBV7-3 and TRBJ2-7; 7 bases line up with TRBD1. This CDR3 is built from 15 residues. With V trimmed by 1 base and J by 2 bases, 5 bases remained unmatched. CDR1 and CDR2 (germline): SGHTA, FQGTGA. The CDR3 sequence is CASSLRQGKTYEQYF. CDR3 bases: TGTGCCAGCAGCTTAAGACAGGGAAAGACCTACGAGCAGTACTTC. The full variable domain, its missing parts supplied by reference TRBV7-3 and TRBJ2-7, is GAGVSQTPSNKVTEKGKYVELRCDPISGHTALYWYRQSLGQGPEFLIYFQGTGAADDSGLPNDRFFAVRPEGSVSTLKIQRTERGDSAVYLCASSLRQGKTYEQYFGPGTRLTVT.

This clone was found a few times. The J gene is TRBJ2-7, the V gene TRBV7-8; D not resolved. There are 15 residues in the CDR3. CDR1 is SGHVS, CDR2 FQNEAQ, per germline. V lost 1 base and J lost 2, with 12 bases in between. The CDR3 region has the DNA TGTGCCAGCAGCTTAGGCGAGACACTAACCTACGAGCAGTACTTC. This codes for CASSLGETLTYEQYF.

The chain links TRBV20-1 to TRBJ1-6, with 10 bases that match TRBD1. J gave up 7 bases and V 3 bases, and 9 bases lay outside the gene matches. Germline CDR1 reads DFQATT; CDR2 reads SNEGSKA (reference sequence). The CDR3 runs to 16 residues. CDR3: CSASGAGQGSNSPLHF. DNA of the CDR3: TGCAGTGCTAGTGGGGCGGGACAGGGGTCAAATTCACCCCTCCACTTT.

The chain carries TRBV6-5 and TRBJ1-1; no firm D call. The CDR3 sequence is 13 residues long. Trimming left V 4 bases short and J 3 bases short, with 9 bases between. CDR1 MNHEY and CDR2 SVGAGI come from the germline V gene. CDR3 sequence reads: CASSSRAHTEAFF. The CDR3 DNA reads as TGTGCCAGCAGTTCCCGGGCCCACACTGAAGCTTTCTTT.